This T cell receptor (beta chain) stems from a study of control samples from healthy donors and cancer patients (dated by TCRdb to the early 2020s). Turning to this clone: This clone's antigen is unknown. Nothing much larger sits one base from this clone, and base qualities are not available.

Library preparation was by the immunoSEQ multiplex PCR assay. Entries here come from immuneACCESS through TCRdb and include only in-frame sequences with V and J called. Some clones fail to appear in such tables; in the studies checked, an unresolved V gene covers under half of the shortfall, and the cause of the remainder is unknown. Across this sample there are about 180,000 clones, with 90% seen only once. The ten largest clonotypes hold just over 1.4% of the sample. The TCR was taken from a woman in her 50s in good health. Sample: blood.

At the DNA level, the sequence is TGTGCCAGCAGGATTCTAGCCACGAACACCGGGGAGCTGTTTTTT. Its amino acids are CASRILATNTGELFF. The chain is encoded by TRBV7-3 joined to TRBJ2-2; matching of 5 bases hints at TRBD2 as the D gene. V gives up 6 bases and J gives up 0 bases, and the segment between their germline ends measures 11 bases. CDR1 SGHTA and CDR2 FQGTGA were looked up in the germline V gene. The CDR3 runs 15 residues from the cysteine to the phenylalanine. Only the CDR3 part of the read is kept: 45 bases, read in frame from the first base.